The 5 T cell receptor beta chains in this list originate from one sample, sequenced in a study of blood T cell repertoires in COVID-19. Only in-frame clones appear in the TCRdb table, and some are missing; sequencing was by immunoSEQ multiplex PCR. The profile shows 200,000 or so clones, approximately 83% of them singletons. Material: peripheral blood. The receptors stem from a woman in her sixties with acute or convalescent COVID-19.

V usage is TRBV11-3 and J usage is TRBJ2-1; maybe TRBD1 (6 bases). CDR1 and CDR2 (germline): SGHNT, YENEEA. The CDR3 has 13 residues. Trimming removed 2 bases from V and 7 bases from J, with 9 bases in between. CDR3: CASSLQGRNEQFF. The CDR3 region has the DNA TGTGCCAGCAGCTTACAGGGGAGAAATGAGCAGTTCTTC.

This clone was counted a single time. The genes are TRBV5-1 and TRBJ1-6; maybe TRBD1 (5 bases). V lost 0 bases, J lost 9 bases, and 13 bases lay in between. CDR1 is SGHRS, CDR2 YFSETQ, per germline. There are 15 residues in the CDR3. The CDR3 loop reads CASSLGPVGGSPLHF. Written as DNA, the CDR3 is TGCGCCAGCAGCTTGGGTCCCGTCGGGGGTTCACCCCTCCACTTT.

This chain connects TRBV5-6 to TRBJ1-3; D unresolved. Germline V gene lookup returns CDR1 SGHDT and CDR2 YYEEEE. Trimming left V 1 base short and J 0 bases short, with 17 bases between. This CDR3 spans 18 amino acids. The CDR3 DNA reads as TGTGCCAGCAGCTTGTTTTGGGCAGTCGGCAACTCTGGAAACACCATATATTTT. Translated: CASSLFWAVGNSGNTIYF.

Here the CDR3 DNA reads TGTGCCAGCAGTCGAGGGCTGTACAATGAGCAGTTCTTC. This gives the protein CASSRGLYNEQFF. The J gene is TRBJ2-1, the V gene TRBV12-3 or TRBV12-4, with TRBD2 as a possible D gene (5 bases). Trimming left V 5 bases short and J 4 bases short, with 9 bases between. The CDR3 is made up of 13 amino acids.

The chain joins TRBV18 to TRBJ1-2; 9 bases map to TRBD1. V gave up 3 bases and J gave up 2 bases; unmatched junction bases: 13. Germline V lookup: CDR1 KGHSH, CDR2 LQKENI. The CDR3 loop spans 18 amino acids. Here the CDR3 DNA reads TGTGCCAGCTCACCGACCGGGACAGGGCGTAGGGAGAACTATGGCTACACCTTC. Protein sequence: CASSPTGTGRRENYGYTF.